These 26 T cell receptor beta chains were all obtained from the same sample, sequenced in a study of Graves' ophthalmopathy and Graves' hyperthyroidism. For repertoire sequencing, the TCR beta CDR3 regions were amplified from RNA transcripts. HTBI primers served in a first-round RT-PCR, which a second-round multiplex PCR followed. TCRdb passed the multiplex PCR reads through MiXCR, listing each CDR3 protein once. The repertoire holds about 380,000 distinct CDR3 sequences, with less than 20% as singletons. What was sequenced was peripheral blood. The receptors were gathered from a woman aged 18-29 years with stable Graves' hyperthyroidism.

This clonotype occurred many times. The rearrangement links TRBV7-2 to TRBJ2-7, with 10 bases that match TRBD1. Trimming at V came to 0 bases and at J to 1 base, leaving 6 bases not matched to a gene. Germline V lookup: CDR1 SGHTA, CDR2 FQGNSA. The CDR3 extends over 17 amino acids. CDR3 bases: TGTGCCAGCAGCTTAGCGGGACAGGGGTCCCCTTCCTACGAGCAGTACTTC. Its translation: CASSLAGQGSPSYEQYF.

This clonotype was seen repeatedly, ten times or more. The CDR3 DNA is TGCGCCAGCAGCTTGACGGGGCTGAGTGGCTACACCTTC. This sequence encodes CASSLTGLSGYTF. The chain employs TRBV5-1 and TRBJ1-2, with D possibly TRBD1 on 5 matching bases. The length of the CDR3 is 13 residues. Trimming took 1 base from V and 7 from J, leaving 11 bases between them. Germline CDR1 SGHRS, CDR2 YFSETQ.

There are many counts of this clonotype. The V gene is TRBV7-2, the J gene TRBJ1-5, with D perhaps TRBD1 (6 bases). Between the trimmed V and J ends, which lost 1 base and 5 bases, there was a span of 9 bases. The germline V gene has CDR1 SGHTA and CDR2 FQGNSA. CDR3 length equals 14 residues. The DNA of the CDR3 is TGTGCCAGCAGCTTAGGCCAGGGGCATCAGCCCCAGCATTTT. It yields the protein CASSLGQGHQPQHF.

V and J are TRBV27 and TRBJ1-3; TRBD1 matches at 7 bases. V was clipped by 2 bases and J by 2 bases; unmatched bases: 3. Per the germline V gene, CDR1 is MNHEY and CDR2 is SMNVEV (reference sequence). The CDR3 extends over 15 amino acids. The CDR3 loop reads CASSLGQGAGNTIYF. The CDR3 DNA follows: TGTGCCAGCAGTTTAGGGCAGGGGGCTGGAAACACCATATATTTT.

This clonotype was recorded many times. This sequence joins TRBV12-3 or TRBV12-4 and TRBJ1-1; D remains ambiguous. The V end lost 3 bases, the J end lost 4 bases, and 9 bases lay between the germline ends. The CDR3 extends over 13 amino acids. The CDR3 here is CASSLKAATEAFF. The CDR3 bases are TGTGCCAGCAGTTTGAAGGCGGCCACTGAAGCTTTCTTT.

Ten or more counts support this clonotype. This rearrangement joins TRBV24-1 to TRBJ1-1, with TRBD1 identical over 8 bases. The CDR3 runs 13 residues. Trimming at V came to 4 bases and at J to 3 bases, leaving 0 bases not matched to a gene. The germline V gene encodes CDR1 KGHDR and CDR2 SFDVKD. The CDR3 loop reads CATSETGDTEAFF. CDR3 DNA sequence: TGTGCCACCAGTGAGACAGGGGACACTGAAGCTTTCTTT.

This clonotype was detected ten times or more. The genes are TRBV7-2 and TRBJ1-2; 7 positions match TRBD1. Germline V gene data show CDR1 as SGHTA and CDR2 as FQGNSA. Unmatched junction bases numbered 7, after V lost 5 bases and J lost 7 bases. The CDR3 has 13 residues. Here the CDR3 reads CASSLPQGIGYTF. DNA of the CDR3: TGTGCCAGCAGCCTCCCACAGGGGATTGGCTACACCTTC.

Comment on this clonotype: A read error may be the cause here, since a much bigger clone is one base away. The CDR3, as DNA: TGTGCCAGCAGCCGCCTTCATACGTCAGGCTATGGCTACACCTTC. It encodes CASSRLHTSGYGYTF. V is TRBV7-2 and J is TRBJ1-2; D remains unclear. This CDR3 comprises 15 residues. V lost 5 bases to trimming and J lost 4 bases, with 17 bases between them. In germline, CDR1 is SGHTA, CDR2 FQGNSA.

This clonotype has at least ten counts. The chain has TRBV14 and TRBJ2-5; 7 bases are a match to TRBD1. CDR1 and CDR2 (germline): SGHDN, FVKESK. With V trimmed by 4 bases and J by 3 bases, 8 bases remained unmatched. The CDR3 has 15 residues. The DNA for the CDR3 is TGTGCCAGCAGCCTCGGGGTCAGGGGGAAAGAGACCCAGTACTTC. Translated, it gives CASSLGVRGKETQYF.

This clonotype was observed many times. The V gene is TRBV20-1, the J gene TRBJ1-6; tentative D call: TRBD1 (5 bases). CDR3 length: 17 amino acids. In germline, CDR1 is DFQATT, CDR2 SNEGSKA (reference sequence). V shed 4 bases and J shed 8 bases, with 24 bases lying between them. The CDR3 loop is CSAIARWPQVRDSPLHF. The CDR3 region has the DNA TGCAGTGCTATTGCCCGGTGGCCACAGGTCCGGGATTCACCCCTCCACTTT.

A few counts support this clonotype. V is TRBV5-6 and J is TRBJ2-3; D is possibly TRBD1 or TRBD2 (6 bases each). The CDR3 loop spans 13 amino acids. The V end lost 5 bases, the J end lost 3 bases, and 10 bases lay between the germline ends. Germline loops: CDR1 SGHDT, CDR2 YYEEEE. CDR3 DNA: TGTGCCAGCAGGGGGGGCCTTACAGATACGCAGTATTTT. This codes for CASRGGLTDTQYF. Drawing the rest from reference TRBV5-6 and TRBJ2-3, the complete variable domain is DAGVTQSPTHLIKTRGQQVTLRCSPKSGHDTVSWYQQALGQGPQFIFQYYEEEERQRGNFPDRFSGHQFPNYSSELNVNALLLGDSALYLCASRGGLTDTQYFGPGTRLTVL.

There are many counts of this clonotype. The chain employs TRBV25-1 and TRBJ2-5; D ambiguous. The CDR3 contains 13 residues. Trimming pared 3 bases from V and 5 bases from J, leaving 10 bases between. The germline V gene encodes CDR1 MGHDK and CDR2 SYGVNS. The CDR3 DNA reads as TGTGCCAGCAGTGAGTCCGGGTGGGAGACCCAGTACTTC. Amino acids: CASSESGWETQYF.

This chain connects TRBV6-2 or TRBV6-3 to TRBJ1-5, with D maybe TRBD1 (5 bases). The CDR3 runs to 15 residues. V was clipped by 11 bases and J by 0 bases, with 17 bases between them. The germline V gene encodes CDR1 MNHEY and CDR2 SVGEGT. DNA for the CDR3: TGTGCCTCCCGGAGGACACGCTATAGCAATCAGCCCCAGCATTTT. It translates to CASRRTRYSNQPQHF.

Ten or more counts support this clonotype. V gene TRBV19 combines with J gene TRBJ1-6, with D unclear. This CDR3 is 12 amino acids long. V lost 7 bases and J 9 bases, leaving 10 bases between the germline ends. Germline V gene data show CDR1 as LNHDA and CDR2 as SQIVND (reference sequence). The CDR3 here is CASKLGISPLHF. Written as DNA, the CDR3 is TGTGCCAGTAAACTCGGGATTTCACCCCTCCACTTT.

The sample holds many counts of this clonotype. This chain connects TRBV10-3 to TRBJ2-2, with TRBD1 matching 8 bases. CDR3 length: 16 amino acids. Germline CDR1 reads ENHRY; CDR2 reads SYGVKD. The V segment lost 6 bases and the J segment 1 base; nucleotides outside the gene matches: 7. The CDR3 reads CAIRSPGTGNTGELFF. The CDR3 DNA is TGTGCCATCAGATCTCCGGGGACAGGGAACACCGGGGAGCTGTTTTTT.

This clonotype was observed at least ten times. This rearrangement joins TRBV12-5 to TRBJ2-7; D perhaps matches TRBD1 (6 bases). V shed 0 bases and J shed 3 bases, with 9 bases lying between them. The CDR3 totals 14 residues. CDR1 is LGHNT and CDR2 is FRNRAP in the germline V gene. The CDR3 nucleotides are TGTGCTAGTGGTTTGGTGGCAGGGGACTACGAGCAGTACTTC. Translation: CASGLVAGDYEQYF.

The chain joins TRBV6-5 to TRBJ1-1, with 7 bases aligning to TRBD1. Germline values: CDR1 MNHEY, CDR2 SVGAGI. V lost 2 bases and J lost 8; bases outside the gene matches: 8. This CDR3 has 14 amino acids. Here the CDR3 reads CASSYRVWTGEAFF. The CDR3 DNA sequence: TGTGCCAGCAGTTACCGAGTCTGGACAGGCGAAGCTTTCTTT.

Many counts were recorded for this clonotype. This chain links TRBV11-2 with TRBJ1-5, with D perhaps TRBD1 (6 bases). Germline V gene lookup returns CDR1 SGHAT and CDR2 FQNNGV. The ends were cut back, 2 bases at V and 1 base at J, with 12 bases in the middle. CDR3 length: 16 residues. CDR3 in DNA: TGTGCCAGCAGCTTAATGGGAACAGGGAGCAATCAGCCCCAGCATTTT. Protein sequence: CASSLMGTGSNQPQHF.

This clonotype has ten or more counts. This rearrangement joins TRBV6-5 to TRBJ1-1; D gene unclear. This CDR3 has 15 residues. Germline CDR1 and CDR2: MNHEY and SVGAGI. Trimming shortened V by 2 bases and J by 1 base, and 11 bases separated the two germline ends. The CDR3 sequence: CASSYPPRTNTEAFF. CDR3 DNA: TGTGCCAGCAGTTACCCCCCTAGAACGAACACTGAAGCTTTCTTT.

This sequence joins TRBV4-2 and TRBJ1-1, with D hard to call. The germline CDR1 and CDR2 sequences are LGHNA and YNFKEQ. This CDR3 is 14 amino acids long. Deletions cut 2 bases from V and 4 bases from J, with 11 bases between. CDR3 nucleotide sequence: TGTGCCAGCAGCCAACTTGGGGTGGGCACTGAAGCTTTCTTT. Translation gives CASSQLGVGTEAFF.

This clonotype came up many times. J is TRBJ2-7 and V is TRBV6-1, with D hard to call. V was shortened by 6 bases and J by 3 bases, with 15 bases between the two germline ends. This CDR3 is 14 amino acids long. Germline V CDR1 and CDR2: MNHNS, SASEGT. CDR3 in amino acids: CASSPQWANYEQYF. CDR3 in DNA: TGTGCCAGCAGCCCCCAGTGGGCGAACTACGAGCAGTACTTC.

As for this clonotype: The CDR3 end shows no conserved phenylalanine or tryptophan, and so a read error is likely. The chain couples TRBV24-1 to TRBJ2-3, with TRBD2 matching 8 bases. CDR1 is KGHDR, CDR2 SFDVKD, per germline. V trimming: 5 bases; J trimming: 2 bases; junction bases outside the gene matches: 5. CDR3 length equals 15 residues. In nucleotides, the CDR3 is TGTGCCACCAGTGGTAGCGGGGCCCCCACAGATACGCAGTATTGT. The encoded protein is CATSGSGAPTDTQYC.

This clonotype was seen at least ten times. The V gene is TRBV13, the J gene TRBJ1-5; no firm D call. Germline CDR1 PRHDT, CDR2 FYEKMQ (reference sequence). V was shortened by 6 bases and J by 3 bases, with 6 bases between the two germline ends. This CDR3 is 12 amino acids long. CDR3: CASSRANQPQHF. The CDR3 DNA reads as TGTGCCAGCAGTCGAGCCAATCAGCCCCAGCATTTT.

This clonotype occurred once. V is TRBV12-3 or TRBV12-4 and J is TRBJ2-2; 8 bases agree with TRBD1. Trimming at V came to 5 bases and at J to 6 bases, leaving 14 bases not matched to a gene. The CDR3 totals 17 residues. This CDR3 reads CASSIGTGNTRPGELFF. CDR3 DNA: TGTGCCAGCAGTATAGGGACAGGCAACACCAGGCCCGGGGAGCTGTTTTTT.

There are many counts of this clonotype. This chain links TRBV12-3 or TRBV12-4 with TRBJ2-7; maybe TRBD2 (5 bases). The CDR3 has 13 amino acids. V was pared by 3 bases and J by 3 bases, with 9 bases between. CDR3: CASSFARDYEQYF. CDR3 nucleotides: TGTGCCAGCAGTTTTGCGAGGGACTACGAGCAGTACTTC.

This clonotype has a count of ten or more. The chain couples TRBV6-1 to TRBJ1-1; 7 bases agree with TRBD1. Germline trimming cut 6 bases from V and 1 base from J; bases unmatched to any gene: 2. Germline V CDR1 and CDR2: MNHNS, SASEGT. This CDR3 comprises 13 residues. The CDR3 nucleotides read TGTGCCAGCAGCGACAGGGAGAACACTGAAGCTTTCTTT. It yields the protein CASSDRENTEAFF.